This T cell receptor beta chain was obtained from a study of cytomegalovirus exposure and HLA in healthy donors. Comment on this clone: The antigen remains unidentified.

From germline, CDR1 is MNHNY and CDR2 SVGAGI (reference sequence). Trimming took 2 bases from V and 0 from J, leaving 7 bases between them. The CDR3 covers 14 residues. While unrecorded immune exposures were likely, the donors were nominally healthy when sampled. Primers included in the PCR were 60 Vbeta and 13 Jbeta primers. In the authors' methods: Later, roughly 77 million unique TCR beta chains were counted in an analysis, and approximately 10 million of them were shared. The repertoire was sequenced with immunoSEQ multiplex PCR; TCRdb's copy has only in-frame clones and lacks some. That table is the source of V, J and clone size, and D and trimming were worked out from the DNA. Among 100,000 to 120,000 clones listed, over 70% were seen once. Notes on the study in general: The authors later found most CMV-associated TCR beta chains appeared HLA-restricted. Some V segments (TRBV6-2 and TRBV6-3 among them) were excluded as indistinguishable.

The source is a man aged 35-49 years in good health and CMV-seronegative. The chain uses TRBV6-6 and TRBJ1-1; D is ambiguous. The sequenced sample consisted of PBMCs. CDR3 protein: CASSYEQLNTEAFF. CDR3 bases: TGTGCCAGCAGTTACGAACAGTTGAACACTGAAGCTTTCTTT.